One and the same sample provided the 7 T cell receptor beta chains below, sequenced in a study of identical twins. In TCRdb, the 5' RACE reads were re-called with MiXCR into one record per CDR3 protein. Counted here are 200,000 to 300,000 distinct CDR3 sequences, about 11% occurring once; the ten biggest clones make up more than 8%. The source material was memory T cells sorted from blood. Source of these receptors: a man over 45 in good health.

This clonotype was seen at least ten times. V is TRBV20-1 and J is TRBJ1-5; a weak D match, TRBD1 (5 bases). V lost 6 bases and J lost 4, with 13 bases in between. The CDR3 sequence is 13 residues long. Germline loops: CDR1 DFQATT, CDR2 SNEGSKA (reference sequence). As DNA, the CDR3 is TGCAGTGCAGTTCACCAGGGAAATCAGCCCCAGCATTTT. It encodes CSAVHQGNQPQHF.

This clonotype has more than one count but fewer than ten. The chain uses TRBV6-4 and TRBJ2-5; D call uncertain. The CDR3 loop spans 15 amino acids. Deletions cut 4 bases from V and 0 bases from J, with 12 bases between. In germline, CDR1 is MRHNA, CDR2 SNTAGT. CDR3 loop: CASSGTTVYQETQYF. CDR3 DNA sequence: TGTGCCAGCAGTGGTACAACAGTGTACCAAGAGACCCAGTACTTC.

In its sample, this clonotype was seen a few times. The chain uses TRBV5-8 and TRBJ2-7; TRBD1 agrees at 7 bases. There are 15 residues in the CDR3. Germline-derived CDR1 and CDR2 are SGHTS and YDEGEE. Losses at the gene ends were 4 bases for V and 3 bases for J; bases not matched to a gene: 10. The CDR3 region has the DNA TGTGCCAGCAGCCAACTCCCGGGACAGAACTACGAGCAGTACTTC. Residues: CASSQLPGQNYEQYF.

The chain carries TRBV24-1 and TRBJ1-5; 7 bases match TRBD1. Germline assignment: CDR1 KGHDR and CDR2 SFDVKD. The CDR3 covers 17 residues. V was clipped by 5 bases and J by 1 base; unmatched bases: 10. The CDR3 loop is CATSANHRDRSNQPQHF. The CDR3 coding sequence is TGTGCCACCAGTGCCAATCACCGGGACAGAAGCAATCAGCCCCAGCATTTT.

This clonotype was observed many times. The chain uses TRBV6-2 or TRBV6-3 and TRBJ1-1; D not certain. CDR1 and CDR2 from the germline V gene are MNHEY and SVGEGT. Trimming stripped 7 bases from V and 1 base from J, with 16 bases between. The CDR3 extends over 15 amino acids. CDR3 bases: TGTGCCAGCACCCCAGTCGCGGGGAGGAACACTGAAGCTTTCTTT. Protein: CASTPVAGRNTEAFF.

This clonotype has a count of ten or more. The DNA of the CDR3 is TGCAGTGCTAGAGAGGGACAGGGAGTGGGTGGCTACACCTTC. The encoded protein is CSAREGQGVGGYTF. The chain joins TRBV20-1 to TRBJ1-2; 9 bases agree with TRBD1. The CDR3 sequence is 14 residues long. V trimming: 0 bases; J trimming: 7 bases; junction bases outside the gene matches: 6. Germline CDR1 DFQATT, CDR2 SNEGSKA (reference sequence).

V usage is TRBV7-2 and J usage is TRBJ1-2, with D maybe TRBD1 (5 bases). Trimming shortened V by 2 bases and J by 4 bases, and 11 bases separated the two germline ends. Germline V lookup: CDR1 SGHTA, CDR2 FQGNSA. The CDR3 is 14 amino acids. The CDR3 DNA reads TGTGCCAGCAGCTTAACAGGAGGTACCTATGGCTACACCTTC. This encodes CASSLTGGTYGYTF.